Sequencing of this T cell receptor (beta chain) was carried out in a study of blood T cell repertoires in COVID-19. On the study more broadly: Samples taken during acute and convalescent COVID-19 were collected in the United States, Italy and Spain. Sources were T cells, B-cell-depleted T cells, or PBMCs; the material itself was cDNA or gDNA.

The CDR3 loop spans 15 amino acids. Per germline, CDR1 SGDLS and CDR2 YYNGEE. V shed 3 bases and J 1 base; nucleotides not matched to a gene: 4. Original handling: The authors estimated nucleated cell counts from reference gene primer amplification. Libraries were prepared by immunoSEQ multiplex PCR; TCRdb keeps only in-frame clonotypes and omits some of them. The DNA was the basis for D and trimming; V, J and clone size are from that table. This sample has some 110,000 clones, with around 83% found just once. This rearrangement joins TRBV9 to TRBJ2-5, with 9 bases matching TRBD2. The receptor's source is a woman older than 75 with COVID-19, enrolled during active disease. Sequenced material: peripheral blood. The CDR3 reads CASSASGRPQETQYF. CDR3 in DNA: TGTGCCAGCAGCGCCAGCGGGAGGCCCCAAGAGACCCAGTACTTC.